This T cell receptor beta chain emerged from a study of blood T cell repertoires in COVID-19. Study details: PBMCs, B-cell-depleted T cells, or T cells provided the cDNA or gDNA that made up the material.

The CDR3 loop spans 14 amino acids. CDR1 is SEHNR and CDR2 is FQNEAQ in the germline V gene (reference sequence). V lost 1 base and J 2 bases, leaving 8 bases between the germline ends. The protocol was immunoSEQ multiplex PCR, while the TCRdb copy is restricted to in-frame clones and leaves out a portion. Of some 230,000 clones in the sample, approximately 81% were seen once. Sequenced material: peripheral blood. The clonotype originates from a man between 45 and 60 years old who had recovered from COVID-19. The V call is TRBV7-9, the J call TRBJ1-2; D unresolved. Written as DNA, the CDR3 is TGTGCCAGCAGCTTAGTAGATCCAAACTATGGCTACACCTTC. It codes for CASSLVDPNYGYTF.